This paragraph covers one T cell receptor (beta chain) sequence. This entry comes from a study of T cell changes during pregnancy in multiple sclerosis. Some clones are missing from TCRdb's copy, which holds only in-frame ones; the method was immunoSEQ multiplex PCR. Here the sample spans tens of thousands of clones, roughly 89% being singletons. The source of this sequence is a female donor with multiple sclerosis, enrolled in a pregnancy study. The sequences come from CD4+ T cells from peripheral blood mononuclear cells, collected in the first trimester of pregnancy.

The CDR3 loop is CASKAGTGSYNEQFF. In nucleotides, the CDR3 is TGCGCCAGCAAAGCCGGGACAGGGTCCTACAATGAGCAGTTCTTC. The chain combines TRBV5-1 with TRBJ2-1, with 9 bases that match TRBD1. With 6 bases clipped from V and 1 base from J, the junction kept 5 bases outside the gene matches. Germline values: CDR1 SGHRS, CDR2 YFSETQ. The CDR3 is 15 amino acids.